The entry below gives a single TCR beta chain sequence along with its context. This specimen belongs to a study of T cell responses to AZD1222 COVID-19 vaccine. Clones were sequenced by immunoSEQ multiplex PCR, and TCRdb holds only the in-frame ones, with some missing. The repertoire holds 190,000 or so clones, with about 93% as singletons. The TCR comes from an adult who received the AZD1222 COVID-19 vaccine. The material sequenced was peripheral blood, taken 28 days after the second AZD1222 dose.

The CDR3 DNA follows: TGTGCCAGCAGCAAAGAAACGGTCCGAGGGCGCCCCTACGAGCAGTACTTC. This translates into CASSKETVRGRPYEQYF. The chain couples TRBV21-1 to TRBJ2-7; the table's D call, TRBD2, has no DNA check behind it. TRBV21-1 is a pseudogene locus. The length of the CDR3 is 17 residues.